This T cell receptor beta chain is from a study of OX40 agonist ivuxolimab in advanced cancers. For the study at large: Three patients had partial responses: one hepatocellular carcinoma, two cutaneous melanoma. Overall study findings and caveats: No determination was made of the antigen specificity of the expanded peripheral T cells. Researchers report that CD8+ T cells had, on average, more expanded clones than CD4+.

The data were produced by immunoSEQ multiplex PCR, yet TCRdb's version contains in-frame clones alone and is incomplete. Here the sample spans approximately 90,000 clones, roughly 90% being singletons. Only a few counts were recorded for this clone. The antigen is undetermined. CDR1 is SGHRS and CDR2 is YFSETQ in the germline V gene. The V and J ends lost 5 bases and 8 bases respectively, with 16 bases between them. The CDR3 loop spans 14 amino acids. Blood specimens came from baseline, cycle 4 day 1, and cycle 7 day 1. The TCR was taken from an adult with an advanced solid tumor such as melanoma, head and neck, liver or kidney cancer. The material was CD4+ or CD8+ T cells sorted from blood, obtained in a trial of the OX40 agonist ivuxolimab. This rearrangement joins TRBV5-1 to TRBJ1-4, with a possible D match to TRBD1 (5 bases). This CDR3 reads CASSPLHGAEKLFF. CDR3 bases: TGCGCCAGCAGTCCACTCCACGGGGCGGAAAAACTGTTTTTT.